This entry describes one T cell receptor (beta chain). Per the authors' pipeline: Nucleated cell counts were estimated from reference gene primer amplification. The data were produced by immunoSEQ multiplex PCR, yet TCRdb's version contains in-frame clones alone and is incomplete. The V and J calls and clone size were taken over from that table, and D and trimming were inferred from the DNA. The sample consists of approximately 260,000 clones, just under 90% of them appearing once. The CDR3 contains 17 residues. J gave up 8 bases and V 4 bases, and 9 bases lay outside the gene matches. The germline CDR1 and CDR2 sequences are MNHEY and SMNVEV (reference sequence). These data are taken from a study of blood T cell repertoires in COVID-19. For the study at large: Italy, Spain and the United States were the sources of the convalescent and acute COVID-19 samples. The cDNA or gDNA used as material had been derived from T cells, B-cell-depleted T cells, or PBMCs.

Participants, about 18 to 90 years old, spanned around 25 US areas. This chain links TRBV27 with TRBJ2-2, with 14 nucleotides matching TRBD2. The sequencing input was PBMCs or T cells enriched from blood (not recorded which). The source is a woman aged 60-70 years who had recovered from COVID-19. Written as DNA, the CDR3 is TGTGCCAGCAGTTACCAGGGACTAGCGGGGGCCCGGGGGGAGCTGTTTTTT. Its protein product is CASSYQGLAGARGELFF.